This T cell receptor beta chain was recovered during a study of T cell responses to AZD1222 COVID-19 vaccine. Per germline, CDR1 LGHNT and CDR2 FRNRAP. With V trimmed by 6 bases and J by 4 bases, 5 bases remained unmatched. The CDR3 has 13 amino acids. Study-wide results and limits: All repertoire sampling was performed exclusively after the peak T cell response.

The table came from immunoSEQ multiplex PCR; TCRdb's copy has only in-frame clones and leaves some out. The sample lists over 100,000 clones; approximately 86% were seen once. About this clone itself: Its antigen is undetermined.

The sequence was collected from an adult who received the AZD1222 COVID-19 vaccine. The chain couples TRBV12-5 to TRBJ1-1, with 7 nucleotides matching TRBD1. The source was peripheral blood, collected 28 days after the second AZD1222 dose. The CDR3 DNA reads as TGTGCTAGTGGCCTACAGGGGATCACTGAAGCTTTCTTT. Translated: CASGLQGITEAFF.